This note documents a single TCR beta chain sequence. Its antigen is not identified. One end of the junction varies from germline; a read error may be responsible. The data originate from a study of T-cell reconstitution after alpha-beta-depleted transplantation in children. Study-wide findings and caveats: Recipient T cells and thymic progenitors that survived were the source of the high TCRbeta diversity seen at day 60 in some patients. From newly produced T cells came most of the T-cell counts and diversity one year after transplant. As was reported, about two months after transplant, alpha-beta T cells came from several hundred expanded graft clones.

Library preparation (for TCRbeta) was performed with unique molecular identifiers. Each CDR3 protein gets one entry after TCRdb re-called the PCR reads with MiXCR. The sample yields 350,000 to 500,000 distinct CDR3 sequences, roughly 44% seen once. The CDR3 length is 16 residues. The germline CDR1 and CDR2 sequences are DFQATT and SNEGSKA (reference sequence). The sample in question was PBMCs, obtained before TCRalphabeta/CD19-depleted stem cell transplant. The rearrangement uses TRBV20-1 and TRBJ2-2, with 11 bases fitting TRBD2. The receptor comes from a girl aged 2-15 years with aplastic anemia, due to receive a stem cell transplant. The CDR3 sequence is CSARDLAGGRTGELFF. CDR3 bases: TGCAGTGCGAGAGACCTAGCGGGGGGAAGAACCGGGGAGCTGTTTTTT.